Listed below are T cell receptor beta chains from one sample, sequenced in a study of OX40 agonist ivuxolimab in advanced cancers. Sequenced by immunoSEQ multiplex PCR; TCRdb stores in-frame clones only, minus some. The sample consists of 55,000 to 80,000 clones, roughly 84% of them appearing once. Sequences were derived from CD4+ or CD8+ T cells sorted from blood, sampled in a trial of the OX40 agonist ivuxolimab. These receptors were obtained from an adult with an advanced solid tumor such as melanoma, head and neck, liver or kidney cancer. Both conserved end residues are part of each CDR3. Each record gives: clone size, V gene, J gene, CDR3 protein. Clone size is shown for a subset of rows, as once, few, many or a class of expanded clone.

abundance: few
v_gene: TRBV7-6
j_gene: TRBJ1-2
CDR3aa: CASSLMGDPSNYGYTF

abundance: -
v_gene: TRBV5-1
j_gene: TRBJ1-2
CDR3aa: CASRQDRYGYTF

abundance: -
v_gene: TRBV20-1
j_gene: TRBJ1-1
CDR3aa: CSGQGNTEAFF

abundance: -
v_gene: TRBV11-3
j_gene: TRBJ2-5
CDR3aa: CASSLGETQYF

abundance: -
v_gene: TRBV11-2
j_gene: TRBJ2-3
CDR3aa: CASSRGFGTDTQYF

abundance: -
v_gene: TRBV7-2
j_gene: TRBJ2-3
CDR3aa: CASSLLQGDTQYF

abundance: -
v_gene: TRBV7-3
j_gene: TRBJ1-5
CDR3aa: CASSPFPRGSNQPQHF

abundance: -
v_gene: TRBV19
j_gene: TRBJ1-5
CDR3aa: CASSPTRDVAQHF

abundance: -
v_gene: TRBV19
j_gene: TRBJ1-5
CDR3aa: CASKQTGEGQPQHF

abundance: few
v_gene: TRBV11-3
j_gene: TRBJ1-3
CDR3aa: CASSLRAATSGNTIYF

abundance: -
v_gene: TRBV18
j_gene: TRBJ2-3
CDR3aa: CASSPPTSRRDTQYF

abundance: -
v_gene: TRBV7-6
j_gene: TRBJ1-1
CDR3aa: CASSSRGGTEAFF

abundance: -
v_gene: TRBV2
j_gene: TRBJ2-1
CDR3aa: CASRDRSIDNEQFF

abundance: -
v_gene: TRBV15
j_gene: TRBJ2-7
CDR3aa: CATSRFRAGRTYEQYF

abundance: -
v_gene: TRBV27
j_gene: TRBJ2-5
CDR3aa: CASSFLTSGFQETQYF

abundance: -
v_gene: TRBV11-2
j_gene: TRBJ1-1
CDR3aa: CASSLALLAAEAFF

abundance: once
v_gene: TRBV6-5
j_gene: TRBJ1-2
CDR3aa: CASSPTGRGTGYTF

abundance: -
v_gene: TRBV9
j_gene: TRBJ2-5
CDR3aa: CASSVGVLRLETQYF

abundance: -
v_gene: TRBV11-2
j_gene: TRBJ1-2
CDR3aa: CASRGINGGYGYTF

abundance: -
v_gene: TRBV9
j_gene: TRBJ2-1
CDR3aa: CASSVLGGLGDEQFF

abundance: -
v_gene: TRBV6-5
j_gene: TRBJ2-1
CDR3aa: CASRDNEQFF

abundance: -
v_gene: TRBV2
j_gene: TRBJ2-2
CDR3aa: CASSESGLAGVSSGELFF

abundance: -
v_gene: TRBV4-1
j_gene: TRBJ2-2
CDR3aa: CASSQGLFGLVRGELFF

abundance: -
v_gene: TRBV5-1
j_gene: TRBJ2-7
CDR3aa: CASSLESGTSYYEQYF

abundance: -
v_gene: TRBV11-2
j_gene: TRBJ2-1
CDR3aa: CASSASPSGSRSEQFF

abundance: -
v_gene: TRBV9
j_gene: TRBJ2-7
CDR3aa: CASSESTGGHYEQYF

abundance: -
v_gene: TRBV7-9
j_gene: TRBJ1-2
CDR3aa: CTSSPYRGLTSREYGYTF

abundance: -
v_gene: TRBV4-3
j_gene: TRBJ2-7
CDR3aa: CASSQESRLATSEQYF

abundance: -
v_gene: TRBV5-5
j_gene: TRBJ1-1
CDR3aa: CASSLAGIATEAFF

abundance: few
v_gene: TRBV6-1
j_gene: TRBJ2-2
CDR3aa: CASSEGNTGELFF

abundance: -
v_gene: TRBV11-2
j_gene: TRBJ2-1
CDR3aa: CASSPRVPYNEQFF

abundance: -
v_gene: TRBV19
j_gene: TRBJ1-4
CDR3aa: CASSIPTLGQVGKLFF

abundance: -
v_gene: TRBV19
j_gene: TRBJ1-2
CDR3aa: CASSIQGQGVSYGYTF

abundance: -
v_gene: TRBV4-3
j_gene: TRBJ2-1
CDR3aa: CASSQFGSSYNEQFF

abundance: few
v_gene: TRBV27
j_gene: TRBJ2-7
CDR3aa: CASRSAGTMADEQYF

abundance: -
v_gene: TRBV5-1
j_gene: TRBJ2-6
CDR3aa: CASSLQPGTGGLGGANVLTF

abundance: -
v_gene: TRBV6-4
j_gene: TRBJ2-5
CDR3aa: CASSGGSDRAVQETQYF

abundance: -
v_gene: TRBV7-3
j_gene: TRBJ2-5
CDR3aa: CASSLAYQETQYF

abundance: -
v_gene: TRBV4-3
j_gene: TRBJ1-6
CDR3aa: CASSQGRAGASPLHF

abundance: -
v_gene: TRBV7-3
j_gene: TRBJ2-3
CDR3aa: CASSLYRGDTQYF

abundance: -
v_gene: TRBV6-6
j_gene: TRBJ2-7
CDR3aa: CASCPLGTESSYEQYF

abundance: once
v_gene: TRBV9
j_gene: TRBJ1-1
CDR3aa: CASSERWNTEAFF

abundance: -
v_gene: TRBV7-9
j_gene: TRBJ2-3
CDR3aa: CASTYPRQGIDTQYF

abundance: -
v_gene: TRBV27
j_gene: TRBJ2-7
CDR3aa: CASSFRGPTYEQYF

abundance: once
v_gene: TRBV5-4
j_gene: TRBJ2-7
CDR3aa: CASSLTVGRSYEQYF

abundance: -
v_gene: TRBV7-8
j_gene: TRBJ1-2
CDR3aa: CASSWTGKGYTF

abundance: -
v_gene: TRBV7-2
j_gene: TRBJ2-7
CDR3aa: CASSLEGRDGQSSYEQYF

abundance: -
v_gene: TRBV27
j_gene: TRBJ2-1
CDR3aa: CASSPGVAEQFF